This TCR beta chain was identified in a study of shared clonotypes between healthy human individuals. Profiling relied on immunoSEQ multiplex PCR, and the TCRdb table lists in-frame clones only, not all of them. The sample has approximately 2,000,000 clones; 92% are singletons. Germline CDR1 SGHVS, CDR2 FNYEAQ. The CDR3 sequence is 15 residues long. V was pared by 5 bases and J by 3 bases, with 7 bases of the junction left unmatched. Donors, healthy HIV-negative adults, lacked recent acute infections or vaccinations. All participating donors were Caucasian adults from Nashville, Tennessee. This receptor was identified in a young man in good health. Some clones in this sample may be carry-over from other donors' samples. The sequenced sample consisted of naive CD4+ T cells from PBMCs. The subset: CD45RA+ positively selected. The chain recombines TRBV7-6 with TRBJ2-7, with 10 bases matching TRBD2. CDR3 residues: CASSASSGSFYEQYF. DNA for the CDR3: TGTGCCAGCAGCGCATCTAGCGGGAGTTTCTACGAGCAGTACTTC.